This T cell receptor beta chain was recorded in a study of naive and memory T cell subsets. Study-wide results and limits: Possibly reflecting memory cells re-expressing CD45RA, a few larger clonotypes occurred in naive repertoires, especially CD8.

V shed 1 base and J shed 2 bases, with 15 bases lying between them. This CDR3 is 15 amino acids long. Germline V gives CDR1 GTSNPN, CDR2 SVGIG (reference sequence). This clonotype has a count of ten or more. Antigen specificity is unknown. An equimolar mix of two oligonucleotides served as the beta constant-region primer for TRBC1 and TRBC2. The ligated cDNA underwent four PCR rounds using SP2 and nested alpha and beta constant-region primers. A 12-nucleotide UMI and the SP2 primer were added to the cDNA 3' end by oligonucleotide ligation. MiXCR, applied by TCRdb to the UMI-ligation and nested PCR reads, yields one record per CDR3 protein. The table shows about 90,000 distinct CDR3 sequences, with about 11% occurring only once. CMV status came from CD4+ T cell IFNgamma after overnight CMV lysate stimulation of fresh PBMCs. Cells stained for CD3, CD4, CD8, CD45RA, CD27 and viability were sorted into four CD45RA/CD27 subsets.

The clonotype was recovered from a human donor in good health. V and J are TRBV30 and TRBJ2-7; no firm D call. Input material: naive CD4+ T cells from blood. The CDR3 nucleotides are TGTGCCTGGAGTGAGAAGAACCCAGCAACCTACGAGCAGTACTTC. Its protein product is CAWSEKNPATYEQYF.